A selection of T cell receptor beta chains follows, all from one sample in a study of cytomegalovirus exposure and HLA in healthy donors. The data were produced by immunoSEQ multiplex PCR, yet TCRdb's version contains in-frame clones alone and is incomplete. The sample lists some 100,000 clones; about 75% were seen once. The sequenced sample consisted of PBMCs. The receptors here all came from a male donor in good health and CMV-seropositive. The CDR3 runs from the conserved cysteine through the conserved F or W. D genes are given only for firm matches. Size values are once, few and many counts, or a class for expanded clones, and some rows have none.

J gene	D gene	clone size	V gene	CDR3 DNA	CDR3 protein
TRBJ2-7	NA	NA	TRBV27	TGTGCCAGCAGTTTAAGGGGGGACAGCTACTACGAGCAGTACTTC	CASSLRGDSYYEQYF
TRBJ1-1	NA	once	TRBV10-1	TGCGCCAGCAGTGTGCTGGGCCTGAACACTGAAGCTTTCTTT	CASSVLGLNTEAFF
TRBJ2-3	TRBD1	few	TRBV27	TGTGCCAGCAGTTTAGCAGGTCAGACAGGGGGCACAGATACGCAGTATTTT	CASSLAGQTGGTDTQYF
TRBJ2-4	NA	NA	TRBV9	TGTGCCAGCGGCGTAGGACCCGGGGACATTCAGTACTTC	CASGVGPGDIQYF
TRBJ1-5	NA	NA	TRBV19	TGTGCCAGTAGTATTATTGGAGGAAATAGCAATCAGCCCCAGCATTTT	CASSIIGGNSNQPQHF
TRBJ1-1	TRBD1	NA	TRBV6-6	TGTGCCAGCAGCTTCTCACAGGGGGCCGGTGAAGCTTTCTTT	CASSFSQGAGEAFF
TRBJ1-2	TRBD1	NA	TRBV19	TGTGCCAGTAGTATCGGACAGGTAGATCGCTATGGCTACACCTTC	CASSIGQVDRYGYTF
TRBJ1-5	TRBD1	NA	TRBV6-6	TGTGCCAGCACCCCAGGGGGCTTCAATCAGCCCCAGCATTTT	CASTPGGFNQPQHF
TRBJ2-7	TRBD1	few	TRBV5-6	TGTGCCAGCAGCATAGGGACAGGGGTAATCGGCGAGCAGTACTTC	CASSIGTGVIGEQYF
TRBJ2-5	TRBD1	NA	TRBV6-1	TGTGCCAGCAGTGCCGAAGCCACAGGGGCGGGGACCCAGTACTTC	CASSAEATGAGTQYF
TRBJ1-5	NA	NA	TRBV6-6	TGTGCCATAAACAGGGATAGCAATCAGCCCCAGCATTTT	CAINRDSNQPQHF
TRBJ1-1	NA	NA	TRBV28	TGTGCCAGCATTGTCGACACTGAAGCTTTCTTT	CASIVDTEAFF
TRBJ1-2	NA	NA	TRBV28	TGTGCCAGCAGTCCGGACGGAGGCTATGGCTACACCTTC	CASSPDGGYGYTF
TRBJ1-2	NA	NA	TRBV7-8	TGTGCCAGCAGCTTAGCGATCCGGCTCGCAGGTGGCTACACCTTC	CASSLAIRLAGGYTF
TRBJ2-7	NA	NA	TRBV5-1	TGCGCCAGCAGCTCTGGGGCTAGCGCCTCCCTTACACACGAGCAGTACTTC	CASSSGASASLTHEQYF
TRBJ1-1	NA	once	TRBV7-3	TGTGCCAGCAGCCCACAGGGTCGGAACACTGAAGCTTTCTTT	CASSPQGRNTEAFF
TRBJ1-4	NA	NA	TRBV30	TGTGCCTGGAGTGTTCTAGGGAAAGGAGGAAAACTGTTTTTT	CAWSVLGKGGKLFF
TRBJ1-1	TRBD1	once	TRBV7-2	TGTGCCAGCAGCTTAGTTGTTAGGACAGGGGTTAAGGGCACTGAAGCTTTCTTT	CASSLVVRTGVKGTEAFF
TRBJ1-3	NA	NA	TRBV5-1	TGCGCCAGCAGCTTGCAGGGTGCGGGGGGAAACACCATATATTTT	CASSLQGAGGNTIYF
TRBJ1-1	NA	NA	TRBV23-1	TGCGCCAGCAGTCAATACCCGGGAGATGTGACGGCCACTGAAGCTTTCTTT	CASSQYPGDVTATEAFF
TRBJ1-5	TRBD1	once	TRBV5-1	TGCGCCAGCAGCCGGACAGGGGAGCTGAATCAGCCCCAGCATTTT	CASSRTGELNQPQHF
TRBJ2-1	TRBD2	NA	TRBV20-1	TGCAGTGCTAGGAGCGGGAAAGGCATAATCTTC	CSARSGKGIIF
TRBJ2-7	NA	NA	TRBV5-6	TGTGCCAGCAGCTTGGCCTTTGGGGACTCTACCTCCTACGAGCAGTACTTC	CASSLAFGDSTSYEQYF
TRBJ2-3	NA	NA	TRBV6-1	TGTGCCAGCAGTGAAGGGGCACGGGGGCAGTATTTT	CASSEGARGQYF
TRBJ2-2	TRBD1	NA	TRBV25-1	TGTGCCAGCAGCCAAGGGGGACAGTACACCGGGGAGCTGTTTTTT	CASSQGGQYTGELFF
TRBJ2-3	TRBD2	NA	TRBV27	TGTGCCAGCAGTTTAACTAGCGGGACTCTTACGCAGTATTTT	CASSLTSGTLTQYF
TRBJ2-7	TRBD1	medium-sized	TRBV19	TGTGCCAGTAGAGCGACAGGGGAGGTTGACGAGCAGTACTTC	CASRATGEVDEQYF
TRBJ2-7	NA	NA	TRBV4-2	TGTGCCAGCAGCTCGTCCCCGACAGAACGAGGAGCCTACGAGCAGTACTTC	CASSSSPTERGAYEQYF
TRBJ2-5	TRBD1	NA	TRBV6-6	TGTGCCAGCAGCCCGGACAGGGGGTCCCAGTACTTC	CASSPDRGSQYF
TRBJ2-6	NA	NA	TRBV5-1	TGCGCCAGCAGCTGGGGGGACGGGGCCAACGTCCTGACTTTC	CASSWGDGANVLTF
TRBJ2-2	TRBD2	NA	TRBV5-6	TGTGCCAGCAGCCTCAGACTAGCGGGGAACACCGGGGAGCTGTTTTTT	CASSLRLAGNTGELFF
TRBJ1-1	NA	NA	TRBV6-5	TGTGCCAGCAGTTACAGAGAGGGAGTGGCTGAAGCTTTCTTT	CASSYREGVAEAFF
TRBJ1-2	TRBD1	NA	TRBV5-1	TGCGCCAGCAGCTCCATTCTTGCGGGACAGGGCTTAAATGGCTACACCTTC	CASSSILAGQGLNGYTF
TRBJ2-6	TRBD1	NA	TRBV4-3	TGCGCCAGCAGCCAAGAAGGGGGACAGGGGGATGTGTCTGGGGCCAACGTCCTGACTTTC	CASSQEGGQGDVSGANVLTF
TRBJ2-5	NA	NA	TRBV6-1	TGTGCCAGCAGTGAAGTAGGGGGGGGGCAAGAGACCCAGTACTTC	CASSEVGGGQETQYF
TRBJ2-1	TRBD1	NA	TRBV10-3	TGTGCCATCAGCTCGGGACAGGGGGCCGACAATGAGCAGTTCTTC	CAISSGQGADNEQFF
TRBJ2-7	NA	NA	TRBV6-6	TGTGCCAGCCGGGGAATGGGAACCGCCTACGAGCAGTACTTC	CASRGMGTAYEQYF
TRBJ1-1	NA	NA	TRBV5-1	TGCGCCAGCAGTCCCCGGGTAGGGGAAACTGAAGCTTTCTTT	CASSPRVGETEAFF
TRBJ2-5	TRBD1	NA	TRBV7-9	TGTGCCAGCAGCCCTCCGGTCGGGACAGGGGATAGAGAGACCCAGTACTTC	CASSPPVGTGDRETQYF
TRBJ2-1	TRBD2	NA	TRBV18	TGTGCCAGCTCAGCGGGACTAGCGGGGGGACCCTACAATGAGCAGTTCTTC	CASSAGLAGGPYNEQFF
TRBJ2-3	NA	few	TRBV10-3	TGTGCCATCAGACGGAGCAGCACAGATACGCAGTATTTT	CAIRRSSTDTQYF
TRBJ1-1	NA	NA	TRBV5-1	TGCGCCAGCAGCTTGGTTGACAGCTTGAACACTGAAGCTTTCTTT	CASSLVDSLNTEAFF
TRBJ2-2	NA	NA	TRBV5-5	TGTGCCAGCAGCTTGGAGGGGGGGCCCACCGGGGAGCTGTTTTTT	CASSLEGGPTGELFF
TRBJ2-1	NA	NA	TRBV27	TGTGCCAGCAGTTCAACCTTTATAGGAGGCAATGAGCAGTTCTTC	CASSSTFIGGNEQFF
TRBJ1-5	NA	NA	TRBV10-2	TGCGCCAGCAGTGCGCAGATCAATCAGCCCCAGCATTTT	CASSAQINQPQHF
TRBJ1-1	NA	NA	TRBV4-1	TGCGCCAGCAGCCCAGAGGGGGGGGGCGCCGGGATGAACACTGAAGCTTTCTTT	CASSPEGGGAGMNTEAFF
TRBJ1-2	NA	NA	TRBV28	TGTGCCAGCAGGACTTTTTACGGACAGAGCTATGTTGACTACACCTTC	CASRTFYGQSYVDYTF
TRBJ2-1	TRBD1	many	TRBV28	TGTGCCAGCAGTTCTAGGACAGGTCGGGCGGGCAATGAGCAGTTCTTC	CASSSRTGRAGNEQFF
TRBJ1-2	NA	NA	TRBV10-3	TGTGCCATCAGTGACTCATCAGGGCTTGGCTACACCTTC	CAISDSSGLGYTF
TRBJ1-1	TRBD1	NA	TRBV28	TGTGCCAGCAGTCGCCCGCAGAGGGTCGGGACAGGGGGTGAAGCTTTCTTT	CASSRPQRVGTGGEAFF
TRBJ1-1	TRBD1	NA	TRBV7-8	TGTGCCAGCAGCTTATGGGGACAGGAGAACACTGAAGCTTTCTTT	CASSLWGQENTEAFF
TRBJ1-4	NA	NA	TRBV19	TGTGCCAGTAGCCTCCAGGGTTTTGAAAAACTGTTTTTT	CASSLQGFEKLFF
TRBJ1-5	NA	NA	TRBV19	TGTGCCAGTAGTTCAGGGCGGGGCGACGGTCAGCCCCAGCATTTT	CASSSGRGDGQPQHF
TRBJ2-5	TRBD1	NA	TRBV5-1	TGCGCCAGCAGCTGGAGGGACAGGGAAGAGACCCAGTACTTC	CASSWRDREETQYF
TRBJ2-5	TRBD2	once	TRBV30	TGTGCCTGCGCAAACGGGGGGGGCAGTGAGACCCAGTACTTC	CACANGGGSETQYF